These 18 T cell receptor beta chains were sequenced from one sample in a study of T cells in Graves' hyperthyroidism and ophthalmopathy. RNA transcripts were the template for amplifying TCR beta CDR3 regions. With the HTBI primer set, the TCR CDR3 went through a first round of RT-PCR. One entry per CDR3 protein, called by TCRdb with MiXCR from the multiplex PCR reads. This table holds roughly 700,000 distinct CDR3 sequences, 11% to 15% found once. The sequenced sample was blood. The receptors were sampled from a woman under 30 with Graves' hyperthyroidism.

This clonotype showed up many times. The J gene is TRBJ2-1, the V gene TRBV20-1, with TRBD2 identical over 11 bases. The CDR3 consists of 17 residues. With 1 base clipped from V and 4 bases from J, the junction kept 9 bases outside the gene matches. Germline V gene sequence: CDR1 DFQATT, CDR2 SNEGSKA (reference sequence). CDR3 amino acids: CSARGLPGLAVYNEQFF. In nucleotides, the CDR3 is TGCAGTGCTAGAGGTTTACCGGGACTAGCGGTATACAATGAGCAGTTCTTC.

This clonotype was picked up many times. The gene calls are TRBV7-8 and TRBJ2-3; possible D gene TRBD2, 6 bases. This CDR3 has 17 residues. CDR1 and CDR2 (germline): SGHVS, FQNEAQ. V was trimmed by 5 bases and J by 2 bases, leaving 20 bases between them. In DNA, the CDR3 is TGTGCCAGCAGCCCACATTTCTCGGTAGCGGTCACAGATACGCAGTATTTT. The encoded protein is CASSPHFSVAVTDTQYF.

The chain employs TRBV7-9 and TRBJ2-1, with TRBD2 matching 12 bases. The CDR3 runs 16 residues. Unmatched junction bases numbered 5, after V lost 0 bases and J lost 8 bases. Germline V gives CDR1 SEHNR, CDR2 FQNEAQ (reference sequence). The CDR3 DNA reads TGTGCCAGCAGCTTAGCTGCTAGCGGGAGGGTCCATGAGCAGTTCTTC. It yields the protein CASSLAASGRVHEQFF.

This clonotype has ten or more counts. The CDR3 nucleotides read TGTGCCAGCAGTCCCTTTTTTGCGGGGACCACCTACGAGCAGTACTTC. It codes for CASSPFFAGTTYEQYF. The gene calls are TRBV28 and TRBJ2-7, with a tentative D call TRBD2 (6 bases). The CDR3 is 16 residues long. V lost 5 bases to trimming and J lost 2 bases, with 19 bases between them. Germline V CDR1 and CDR2: MDHEN, SYDVKM.

Only a few counts were recorded for this clonotype. The rearrangement joins TRBV18 to TRBJ2-2; the match to TRBD2 covers 7 bases. The CDR3 has 16 amino acids. With 2 bases clipped from V and 1 base from J, the junction kept 4 bases outside the gene matches. The germline V gene encodes CDR1 KGHSH and CDR2 LQKENI. CDR3 sequence: CASSPEVAGNTGELFF. Written as DNA, the CDR3 is TGTGCCAGCTCACCAGAGGTAGCGGGGAACACCGGGGAGCTGTTTTTT.

This clonotype was seen a handful of times. V usage is TRBV9 and J usage is TRBJ2-3; D could derive from TRBD1 or TRBD2 (6 bases each). Trimming removed 4 bases at V and 6 bases at J, with 27 bases between. Per germline, CDR1 SGDLS and CDR2 YYNGEE. This CDR3 is 18 amino acids long. CDR3 region: CASSPQSGQSGALDTQYF. CDR3 nucleotide sequence: TGTGCCAGCAGCCCTCAGTCGGGGCAGTCGGGGGCCCTGGATACGCAGTATTTT.

The rearrangement joins TRBV28 to TRBJ2-6, with 7 bases that match TRBD1. The V gene's germline CDR1 is MDHEN and CDR2 SYDVKM. Trimming removed 5 bases from V and 0 bases from J; junction bases left unmatched: 4. The CDR3 totals 16 residues. CDR3 region: CASSVGTVSGANVLTF. The DNA of the CDR3 is TGTGCCAGCAGTGTTGGGACAGTCTCTGGGGCCAACGTCCTGACTTTC. The full variable domain, its missing parts supplied by reference TRBV28 and TRBJ2-6, is DVKVTQSSRYLVKRTGEKVFLECVQDMDHENMFWYRQDPGLGLRLIYFSYDVKMKEKGDIPEGYSVSREKKERFSLILESASTNQTSMYLCASSVGTVSGANVLTFGAGSRLTVL.

On this clonotype: A read error may be the cause here, since a much bigger clone is one base away. J is TRBJ2-7 and V is TRBV11-2; no clear D gene. CDR3 length equals 14 residues. The germline gives CDR1 SGHAT, CDR2 FQNNGV. Written as DNA, the CDR3 is TGTGCCAGCAGCTCGGGTCCCACCTATTACGAGCGGTACTTC. Translated: CASSSGPTYYERYF.

V gene TRBV6-2 or TRBV6-3 combines with J gene TRBJ2-1; 9 bases fit TRBD1. V shed 8 bases, J shed 7 bases, and the junction held 12 bases outside the gene matches. Per germline, CDR1 MNHEY and CDR2 SVGEGT. This CDR3 is 15 amino acids long. This chain's CDR3 is CASRVDRGAMNEQFF. Written as DNA, the CDR3 is TGTGCCAGCCGGGTTGACAGGGGGGCGATGAATGAGCAGTTCTTC.

There are many counts of this clonotype. J is TRBJ2-1 and V is TRBV20-1; D gene uncertain. There are 10 residues in the CDR3. Trimming took off 5 bases at V and 10 bases at J, with 9 bases between the two ends. From germline, CDR1 is DFQATT and CDR2 SNEGSKA (reference sequence). CDR3 residues: CSAGRLEQFF. CDR3 coding DNA: TGCAGTGCTGGGCGATTGGAGCAGTTCTTC.

This clonotype showed up just a few times. The chain couples TRBV12-3 or TRBV12-4 to TRBJ1-6; D perhaps matches TRBD1 (6 bases). V lost 1 base and J 6 bases, leaving 10 bases between the germline ends. The CDR3 runs to 15 residues. The CDR3 sequence is CASSLGQASNSPLHF. The DNA for the CDR3 is TGTGCCAGCAGTTTAGGACAGGCTAGTAATTCACCCCTCCACTTT.

The chain has TRBV9 and TRBJ2-1; 7 nucleotides align to TRBD1. Germline CDR1 is SGDLS and CDR2 is YYNGEE. Losses at the gene ends were 5 bases for V and 5 bases for J; bases not matched to a gene: 7. The CDR3 sequence is 14 residues long. The CDR3 sequence is CASSGTGTDNEQFF. The CDR3 bases are TGTGCCAGCAGTGGAACCGGGACAGACAATGAGCAGTTCTTC. Using reference TRBV9 and TRBJ2-1 for the parts outside the CDR3, the full variable domain is DSGVTQTPKHLITATGQRVTLRCSPRSGDLSVYWYQQSLDQGLQFLIQYYNGEERAKGNILERFSAQQFPDLHSELNLSSLELGDSALYFCASSGTGTDNEQFFGPGTRLTVL.

The chain has TRBV7-2 and TRBJ2-7; 16 bases are a match to TRBD2. The V segment lost 4 bases and the J segment 4 bases; nucleotides outside the gene matches: 13. This CDR3 has 19 residues. Looked up from germline, CDR1 is SGHTA and CDR2 is FQGNSA. For the CDR3, the DNA is TGTGCCAGCAGCTCGAACTTCGGGACTAGCGGGAGGGACGGGTACGAGCAGTACTTC. Translation gives CASSSNFGTSGRDGYEQYF.

The sample holds many counts of this clonotype. The V and J genes are TRBV6-2 or TRBV6-3 and TRBJ2-3; perhaps TRBD2 as D (6 bases). The CDR3 runs 19 residues. Germline CDR1 is MNHEY and CDR2 is SVGEGT. V lost 6 bases and J 5 bases, leaving 30 bases between the germline ends. Written as DNA, the CDR3 is TGTGCCAGCAGGCCGCTTGATTTGCGGGAATGGCCCCGGGGAGATACGCAGTATTTT. Residues: CASRPLDLREWPRGDTQYF.

There are a few counts of this clonotype. This chain connects TRBV9 to TRBJ2-3; the D gene is possibly TRBD2 (5 bases). The CDR3 covers 14 residues. V dropped 4 bases and J dropped 5 bases, with 14 bases sitting between them. Looked up from germline, CDR1 is SGDLS and CDR2 is YYNGEE. The CDR3 here is CASSIGPGGDTQYF. The CDR3 DNA reads TGTGCCAGCAGCATCGGGCCCGGAGGAGATACGCAGTATTTT.

This clonotype showed up many times. The gene calls are TRBV12-5 and TRBJ2-1; D is possibly TRBD2 (6 bases). The V gene lost 5 bases and the J gene lost 7 bases, with 6 bases spanning the gap. Per germline, CDR1 LGHNT and CDR2 FRNRAP. This CDR3 comprises 11 residues. CDR3 amino acids: CASGRENEQFF. DNA of the CDR3: TGTGCTAGTGGTCGGGAGAATGAGCAGTTCTTC.

This clonotype was detected only a few times. CDR3 protein: CASSPRTWDGYTF. The CDR3 DNA sequence: TGTGCCAGCAGCCCCCGGACCTGGGATGGCTACACCTTC. The chain recombines TRBV7-9 with TRBJ1-2; D call uncertain. Germline values: CDR1 SEHNR, CDR2 FQNEAQ (reference sequence). This CDR3 has 13 residues. Trimming took 5 bases from V and 6 from J, leaving 13 bases between them.

The V gene is TRBV5-1, the J gene TRBJ2-7; D remains ambiguous. This CDR3 comprises 14 residues. Between the trimmed V and J ends, which lost 1 base and 2 bases, there was a span of 10 bases. Looked up from germline, CDR1 is SGHRS and CDR2 is YFSETQ. CDR3 protein: CASSLSQNPYEQYF. As DNA, the CDR3 is TGCGCCAGCAGCTTGTCACAGAATCCCTACGAGCAGTACTTC.